This T cell receptor beta chain was sequenced during a study of T cell responses to AZD1222 COVID-19 vaccine. Profiling relied on immunoSEQ multiplex PCR, and the TCRdb table lists in-frame clones only, not all of them. The sample holds 150,000 to 200,000 clones, more than 85% seen once. The J segment lost 3 bases and the V segment lost 3 bases, leaving 3 bases of the junction unmatched. CDR3 length: 14 residues. CDR1 is KGHSH and CDR2 is LQKENI in the germline V gene. This chain uses TRBV18 with TRBJ1-1, with TRBD1 matching 8 bases. This material consisted of peripheral blood, taken 28 days after the second AZD1222 dose. This clonotype was obtained from an adult who received the AZD1222 COVID-19 vaccine. The CDR3 spells CASSPDRDDTEAFF. The CDR3 region has the DNA TGTGCCAGCTCACCGGACAGGGATGACACTGAAGCTTTCTTT.